This T cell receptor (beta chain) was profiled in a study of blood T cell repertoires in COVID-19. CDR1 MNHEY and CDR2 SVGAGI come from the germline V gene. The CDR3 spans 13 residues. Deletions cut 0 bases from V and 1 base from J, with 3 bases between. Here immunoSEQ multiplex PCR was the method, and the copy in TCRdb shows in-frame clones only, minus some. The top ten clones hold around 1.9% of a sample with over 250,000 clones, over 85% of them seen once. In this sample, this clone turned up a few times. The sample holds other DNA sequences that translate to the same CDR3. Sequencing used PBMCs or T cells enriched from blood (not recorded which). V is TRBV6-5 and J is TRBJ1-1; D not resolved. This sequence was found in a woman aged 60-70 years who had recovered from COVID-19. CDR3 coding DNA: TGTGCCAGCAGTTACTCGAGGAACACTGAAGCTTTCTTT. Protein product: CASSYSRNTEAFF.